This is a list of T cell receptor beta chains from one sample in a study of blood T cell repertoires in COVID-19. Libraries were prepared by immunoSEQ multiplex PCR; TCRdb keeps only in-frame clonotypes and omits some of them. In the table there are approximately 240,000 clones, roughly 84% of which are singletons. The sequenced sample consisted of peripheral blood. The receptors stem from a woman in her sixties who had recovered from COVID-19. The CDR3 runs from the conserved cysteine through the conserved F or W. The D gene is left open where the match is weak. Only part of the rows carry a size: once, few, many, or a class if the clone is expanded.

d_gene	v_gene	abundance	j_gene	CDR3nt	CDR3aa
TRBD1	TRBV7-6	NA	TRBJ2-3	TGTGCCAGCAGCCGTGGACAGGAGCGCACAGATACGCAGTATTTT	CASSRGQERTDTQYF
NA	TRBV11-2	NA	TRBJ1-3	TGTGCCAGCAGCAACAAGGGTTCGGGGGGGACCTCTGGAAACACCATATATTTT	CASSNKGSGGTSGNTIYF
NA	TRBV2	NA	TRBJ2-3	TGTGCCAGCAGGTATAGCACAGATACGCAGTATTTT	CASRYSTDTQYF
NA	TRBV12-3/TRBV12-4	NA	TRBJ2-7	TGTGCCAGCAGTTTCGGGGCCTACGAGCAGTACTTC	CASSFGAYEQYF
NA	TRBV11-2	NA	TRBJ2-1	TGTGCCAGCAGCCCCGGCGCGGATGAGCAGTTCTTC	CASSPGADEQFF
NA	TRBV7-9	NA	TRBJ2-2	TGTGCCAGCAGCCCAGGGGGGCGGCTGAACACCGGGGAGCTGTTTTTT	CASSPGGRLNTGELFF
TRBD1	TRBV13	few	TRBJ1-1	TGTGCCAGCTCCGGACAGGAACGAACTGAAGCTTTCTTT	CASSGQERTEAFF
NA	TRBV3-1/TRBV3-2	NA	TRBJ1-3	TGTGCCAGCAGCCAAGGCCCGGCAGGGTTGGGAAACACCATATATTTT	CASSQGPAGLGNTIYF
TRBD2	TRBV5-1	NA	TRBJ2-1	TGCGCCAGCCCGGGCGGGGGGGCTTATGAGCAGTTCTTC	CASPGGGAYEQFF
NA	TRBV7-9	NA	TRBJ1-6	TGTGCCAGCAGCCGGGGGGGGCCCTATAATTCACCCCTCCACTTT	CASSRGGPYNSPLHF
NA	TRBV6-5	NA	TRBJ1-2	TGTGCCAGCAGTTACTCGAGACAGACATTTGATGGCTACACCTTC	CASSYSRQTFDGYTF
TRBD2	TRBV2	NA	TRBJ2-3	TGTGCCAGCATCGCGGGACTACCAAACACAGATACGCAGTATTTT	CASIAGLPNTDTQYF
NA	TRBV7-3	NA	TRBJ2-5	TGTGCCAGCAGCCTCGGGGGCCAAGAGACCCAGTACTTC	CASSLGGQETQYF
TRBD2	TRBV15	NA	TRBJ2-1	TGTGCCACCAGCCGGCGACTAGCCAGCTCCTACAATGAGCAGTTCTTC	CATSRRLASSYNEQFF
NA	TRBV5-6	few	TRBJ1-2	TGTGCCAGCAGCCGGGGGACTGATTATGGCTACACCTTC	CASSRGTDYGYTF
NA	TRBV5-1	NA	TRBJ2-7	TGCGCCAGCAGCTCGGGATTGCGGACAGCCGCCTACGAGCAGTACTTC	CASSSGLRTAAYEQYF
TRBD2	TRBV7-9	few	TRBJ2-3	TGTGCCAGCAGCTTAGGTTACGAAGGGACTAGCTCTGGCACAGATACGCAGTATTTT	CASSLGYEGTSSGTDTQYF
TRBD1	TRBV12-3/TRBV12-4	NA	TRBJ1-2	TGTGCCAGCAGTTTGACAGGGTCGGATGGCTACACCTTC	CASSLTGSDGYTF
NA	TRBV4-2	NA	TRBJ2-1	TGTGCCAGCAGCCAAGCCGGGGGCAATGAGCAGTTCTTC	CASSQAGGNEQFF
TRBD2	TRBV7-2	NA	TRBJ2-3	TGTGCCAGCAGCTTGGCCGGGACTAGGGGGGATACGCAGTATTTT	CASSLAGTRGDTQYF
TRBD1	TRBV27	NA	TRBJ2-7	TGTGCCAGCAGGACCCCGACAGGGTACGAGCAGTACTTC	CASRTPTGYEQYF
NA	TRBV11-3	once	TRBJ2-5	TGTGCCAGCAGCCCTCACCGGGGGGAGACCCAGTACTTC	CASSPHRGETQYF
NA	TRBV7-3	NA	TRBJ1-1	TGTGCCAGCAGCAGAAACCCCTCGAGCACTGAAGCTTTCTTT	CASSRNPSSTEAFF
NA	TRBV12-3/TRBV12-4	few	TRBJ1-1	TGTGCCAGCAGCCCGACCAGGGCTGAAGCTTTCTTT	CASSPTRAEAFF
NA	TRBV18	NA	TRBJ1-6	TGTGCCAGCTCGCCCCTGTCGCAGGGGAATAATTCACCCCTCCACTTT	CASSPLSQGNNSPLHF
TRBD1	TRBV5-5	NA	TRBJ1-1	TGTGCCAGCAGCAGACAGGGTTACGCGGCTGAAGCTTTCTTT	CASSRQGYAAEAFF
TRBD1	TRBV4-3	NA	TRBJ1-4	TGCGCCAGCAGCCAAGCCGCACAGGGGTTAGATGAAAAACTGTTTTTT	CASSQAAQGLDEKLFF
TRBD2	TRBV7-9	NA	TRBJ2-3	TGTGCCAGCAGCTTACTATTAGGACTAGCGGGGGCAGATACGCAGTATTTT	CASSLLLGLAGADTQYF
TRBD1	TRBV18	few	TRBJ1-1	TGTGCCAGCTCACCCCCCGGGACAGGGGGCAGCATGAACACTGAAGCTTTCTTT	CASSPPGTGGSMNTEAFF
NA	TRBV3-1/TRBV3-2	once	TRBJ2-2	TGTGCCAGCCGACAGGCAAACACCGGGGAGCTGTTTTTT	CASRQANTGELFF
TRBD1	TRBV7-3	NA	TRBJ1-1	TGTGCCAGCAGCCTAGACAGGGACCTGAACACTGAAGCTTTCTTT	CASSLDRDLNTEAFF
TRBD1	TRBV6-5	NA	TRBJ1-2	TGTGCCAGCAGCGACAGGGGGCGGCTCAATGGCTACACCTTC	CASSDRGRLNGYTF
NA	TRBV9	few	TRBJ2-1	TGTGCCAGCAGCGTAGAAACAGGGAGAGGGTACAATGAGCAGTTCTTC	CASSVETGRGYNEQFF
TRBD1	TRBV6-2/TRBV6-3	NA	TRBJ2-2	TGTGCCAGCAGTTATTTACAGGGGGCTCCCGGGGAGCTGTTTTTT	CASSYLQGAPGELFF
TRBD1	TRBV6-5	NA	TRBJ1-2	TGTGCCAGCCATAGGGACAGGGGATCTGGCTATGGCTACACCTTC	CASHRDRGSGYGYTF
TRBD1	TRBV2	few	TRBJ1-6	TGTGCCAGCGGCCGGGGAGACAGGGGTAGTTCACCCCTCCACTTT	CASGRGDRGSSPLHF
NA	TRBV7-8	NA	TRBJ1-2	TGTGCCAGCAGCCCCTTACAGGGTTATGGCTACACCTTC	CASSPLQGYGYTF
NA	TRBV7-2	NA	TRBJ1-1	TGTGCCAGCAGCCAGACGAGGGAAGACACTGAAGCTTTCTTT	CASSQTREDTEAFF
TRBD2	TRBV18	NA	TRBJ2-7	TGTGCCAGCTCACCCATACCGGGACTATCCTCCTACGAGCAGTACTTC	CASSPIPGLSSYEQYF
NA	TRBV5-5	few	TRBJ1-1	TGTGCCAGCAGCTTGGACGGGGATGGAGCTTTCTTT	CASSLDGDGAFF
NA	TRBV7-2	NA	TRBJ2-1	TGTGCCAGCAGCTTTGGTACAATGGGGAGAAGCTCCTACAATGAGCAGTTCTTC	CASSFGTMGRSSYNEQFF
NA	TRBV5-4	many	TRBJ2-2	TGTGCCAGCAGCCCTACGACAGGTGGGACCGGGGAGCTGTTTTTT	CASSPTTGGTGELFF
NA	TRBV11-2	NA	TRBJ2-7	TGTGCCAGCAGCGTGGGACACCGATCCTACGAGCAGTACTTC	CASSVGHRSYEQYF
NA	TRBV19	NA	TRBJ1-5	TGTGCCAGTAGTACAGGGCCCAATCAGCCCCAGCATTTT	CASSTGPNQPQHF
TRBD1	TRBV5-4	NA	TRBJ1-1	TGTGCCAGCAGCGGACAGGGGGCGAGTATTATGACTGAAGCTTTCTTT	CASSGQGASIMTEAFF
TRBD2	TRBV6-2/TRBV6-3	NA	TRBJ2-3	TGTGCCAGCAGTACGACTAGCGGGGGCACAGATACGCAGTATTTT	CASSTTSGGTDTQYF
TRBD1	TRBV2	NA	TRBJ1-3	TGTGCCAGCAGTGATGGCACAGGGGCTGGAAACACCATATATTTT	CASSDGTGAGNTIYF
NA	TRBV12-3/TRBV12-4	NA	TRBJ1-1	TGTGCCAGCACCTTGGACAGGAACACTGAAGCTTTCTTT	CASTLDRNTEAFF
TRBD1	TRBV6-4	NA	TRBJ2-1	TGTGCCAGCAGTGAGCAGGGGGCGGACAATGAGCAGTTCTTC	CASSEQGADNEQFF
NA	TRBV18	NA	TRBJ2-3	TGTGCCAGCTCACCGGGAGATAGCACAGATACGCAGTATTTT	CASSPGDSTDTQYF
NA	TRBV6-5	NA	TRBJ1-1	TGTGCCAGCAGTTACGAGGGAGGGGACGGTCCGGGTGGGGCTTTCTTT	CASSYEGGDGPGGAFF
NA	TRBV7-8	NA	TRBJ2-7	TGTGCCAGCAGCTACACTAGAGGGGGCGAGCAGTACTTC	CASSYTRGGEQYF
TRBD1	TRBV19	once	TRBJ1-2	TGTGCCAGTAGTAGCCCCGGGGACAGGGGAGGAGCTAACTATGGCTACACCTTC	CASSSPGDRGGANYGYTF
TRBD1	TRBV18	NA	TRBJ1-2	TGTGCCAGCTCACCCATCCAGGGGGCGATCTATGGCTACACCTTC	CASSPIQGAIYGYTF
NA	TRBV15	NA	TRBJ2-4	TGTGCCACCAGCAGAGGCAGGTACGGAAACATTCAGTACTTC	CATSRGRYGNIQYF
TRBD1	TRBV4-2	few	TRBJ1-4	TGTGCCAGCAGCCAAGCGACAGGGGTCGCTGAAAAACTGTTTTTT	CASSQATGVAEKLFF
TRBD1	TRBV2	NA	TRBJ1-4	TGTGCCAGCAGTGAAGACCAGGGGGCTTTGCAAAAACTGTTTTTT	CASSEDQGALQKLFF
NA	TRBV9	NA	TRBJ1-6	TGTGCCAGCAGCTCCCGGGACAACTTAAGCTCCTATAATTCACCCCTCCACTTT	CASSSRDNLSSYNSPLHF